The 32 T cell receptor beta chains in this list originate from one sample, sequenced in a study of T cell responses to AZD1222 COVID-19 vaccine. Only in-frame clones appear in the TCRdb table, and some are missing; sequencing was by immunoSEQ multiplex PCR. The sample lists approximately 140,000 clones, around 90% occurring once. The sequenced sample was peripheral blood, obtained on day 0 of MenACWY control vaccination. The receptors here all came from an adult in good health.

CDR3 sequence reads: CASRVRDLGVNEQFF. As DNA, the CDR3 is TGTGCCAGCAGAGTCCGGGACCTCGGGGTCAATGAGCAGTTCTTC. The V gene is TRBV2, the J gene TRBJ2-1; D may be TRBD1 or TRBD2 (5 bases each). The CDR3 runs 15 residues. Per the germline V gene, CDR1 is SNHLY and CDR2 is FYNNEI. The V end was cut by 6 bases, the J end by 6 bases, with 18 bases between.

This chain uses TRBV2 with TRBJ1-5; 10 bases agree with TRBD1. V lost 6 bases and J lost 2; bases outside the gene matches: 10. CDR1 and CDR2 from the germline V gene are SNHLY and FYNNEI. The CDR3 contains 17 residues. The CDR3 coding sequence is TGTGCCAGCAGGAAAAGACAGGGGGCGAGGGGCAATCAGCCCCAGCATTTT. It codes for CASRKRQGARGNQPQHF. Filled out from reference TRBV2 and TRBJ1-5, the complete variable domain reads EPEVTQTPSHQVTQMGQEVILRCVPISNHLYFYWYRQILGQKVEFLVSFYNNEISEKSEIFDDQFSVERPDGSNFTLKIRSTKLEDSAMYFCASRKRQGARGNQPQHFGDGTRLSIL.

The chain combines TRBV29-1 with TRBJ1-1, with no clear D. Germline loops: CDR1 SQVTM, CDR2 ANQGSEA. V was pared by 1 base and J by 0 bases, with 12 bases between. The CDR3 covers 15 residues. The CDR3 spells CSVEGQQTMNTEAFF. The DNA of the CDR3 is TGCAGCGTTGAAGGTCAGCAAACCATGAACACTGAAGCTTTCTTT.

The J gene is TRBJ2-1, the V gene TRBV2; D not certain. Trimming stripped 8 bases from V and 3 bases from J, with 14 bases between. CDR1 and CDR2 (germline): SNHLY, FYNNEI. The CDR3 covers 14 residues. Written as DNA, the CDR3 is TGTGCCAGCGTGCCCACACCCGACTACAATGAGCAGTTCTTC. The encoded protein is CASVPTPDYNEQFF.

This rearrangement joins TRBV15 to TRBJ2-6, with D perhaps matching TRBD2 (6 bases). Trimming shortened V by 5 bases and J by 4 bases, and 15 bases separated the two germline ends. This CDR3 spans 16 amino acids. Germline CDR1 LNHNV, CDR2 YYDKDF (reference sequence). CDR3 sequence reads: CATSDGGGTGANVLTF. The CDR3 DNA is TGTGCCACCAGCGATGGTGGCGGGACCGGGGCCAACGTCCTGACTTTC.

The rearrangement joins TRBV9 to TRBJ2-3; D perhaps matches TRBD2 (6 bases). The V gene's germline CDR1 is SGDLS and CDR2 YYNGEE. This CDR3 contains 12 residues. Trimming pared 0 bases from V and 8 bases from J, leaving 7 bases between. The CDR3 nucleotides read TGTGCCAGCAGCGTAGTCGGGGGTACGCAGTATTTT. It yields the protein CASSVVGGTQYF.

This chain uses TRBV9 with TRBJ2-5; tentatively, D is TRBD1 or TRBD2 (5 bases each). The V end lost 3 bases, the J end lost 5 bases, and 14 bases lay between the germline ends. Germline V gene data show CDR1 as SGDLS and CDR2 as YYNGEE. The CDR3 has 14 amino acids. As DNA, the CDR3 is TGTGCCAGCAGCGAGTCGGGGACGGGGGAGACCCAGTACTTC. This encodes CASSESGTGETQYF.

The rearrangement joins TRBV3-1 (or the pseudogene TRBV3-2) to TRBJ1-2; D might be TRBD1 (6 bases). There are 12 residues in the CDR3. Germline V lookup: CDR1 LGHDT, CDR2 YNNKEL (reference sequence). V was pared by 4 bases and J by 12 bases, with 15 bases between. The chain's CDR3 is CASSRGGATHTF. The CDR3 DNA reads TGTGCCAGCAGCCGGGGGGGCGCCACCCACACCTTC.

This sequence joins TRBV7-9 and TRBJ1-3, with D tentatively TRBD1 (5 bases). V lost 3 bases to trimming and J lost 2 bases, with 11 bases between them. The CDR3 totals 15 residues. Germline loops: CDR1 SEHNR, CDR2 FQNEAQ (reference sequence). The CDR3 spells CASSFAGAPGNTIYF. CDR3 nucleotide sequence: TGTGCCAGCAGCTTTGCCGGGGCGCCTGGAAACACCATATATTTT.

The CDR3 loop is CAISDSGLAGGFSYEQYF. Written as DNA, the CDR3 is TGTGCCATCAGTGATTCCGGACTAGCGGGAGGCTTCTCCTACGAGCAGTACTTC. The chain is built from TRBV10-3 and TRBJ2-7; 14 nucleotides line up with TRBD2. Germline CDR1 ENHRY, CDR2 SYGVKD. With V trimmed by 3 bases and J by 0 bases, 7 bases remained unmatched. The CDR3 is made up of 18 amino acids.

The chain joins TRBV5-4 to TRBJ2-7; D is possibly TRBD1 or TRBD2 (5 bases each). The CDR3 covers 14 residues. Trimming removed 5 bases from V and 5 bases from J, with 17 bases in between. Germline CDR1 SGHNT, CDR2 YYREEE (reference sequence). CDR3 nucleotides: TGTGCCAGCAGGGGTCCGGGACCAAACAACGAGCAGTACTTC. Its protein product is CASRGPGPNNEQYF.

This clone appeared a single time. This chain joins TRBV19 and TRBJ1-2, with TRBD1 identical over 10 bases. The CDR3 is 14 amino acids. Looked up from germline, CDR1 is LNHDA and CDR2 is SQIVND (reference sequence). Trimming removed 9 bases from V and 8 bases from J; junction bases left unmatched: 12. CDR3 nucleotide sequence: TGTGCCAGCGTTCCCGGGACAGGGGTTTGGGGCTACACCTTC. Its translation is CASVPGTGVWGYTF.

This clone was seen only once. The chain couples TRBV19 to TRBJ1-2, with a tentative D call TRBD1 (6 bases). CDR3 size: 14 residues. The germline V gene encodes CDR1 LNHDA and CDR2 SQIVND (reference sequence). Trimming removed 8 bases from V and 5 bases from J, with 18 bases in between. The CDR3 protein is CASGNLRGRYGYTF. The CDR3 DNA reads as TGTGCCAGTGGAAACCTCAGGGGCAGATATGGCTACACCTTC.

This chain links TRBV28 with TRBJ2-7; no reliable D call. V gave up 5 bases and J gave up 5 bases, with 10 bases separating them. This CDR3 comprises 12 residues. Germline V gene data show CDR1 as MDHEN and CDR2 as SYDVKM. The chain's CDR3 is CASSIRRDEQYF. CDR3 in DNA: TGTGCCAGCAGTATCAGGAGAGACGAGCAGTACTTC. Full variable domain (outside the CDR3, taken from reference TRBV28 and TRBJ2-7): DVKVTQSSRYLVKRTGEKVFLECVQDMDHENMFWYRQDPGLGLRLIYFSYDVKMKEKGDIPEGYSVSREKKERFSLILESASTNQTSMYLCASSIRRDEQYFGPGTRLTVT.

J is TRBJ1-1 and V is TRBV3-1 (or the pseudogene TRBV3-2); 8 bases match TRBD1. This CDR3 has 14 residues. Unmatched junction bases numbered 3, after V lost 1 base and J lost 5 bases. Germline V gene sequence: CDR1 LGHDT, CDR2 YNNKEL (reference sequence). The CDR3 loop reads CASSQGQGLTEAFF. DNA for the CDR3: TGTGCCAGCAGCCAAGGACAGGGGCTGACTGAAGCTTTCTTT.

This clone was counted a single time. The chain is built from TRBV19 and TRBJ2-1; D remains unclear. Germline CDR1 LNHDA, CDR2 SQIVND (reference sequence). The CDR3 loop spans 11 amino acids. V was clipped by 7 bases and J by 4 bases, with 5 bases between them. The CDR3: CASMGYNEQFF. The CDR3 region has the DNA TGTGCCAGTATGGGTTACAATGAGCAGTTCTTC.

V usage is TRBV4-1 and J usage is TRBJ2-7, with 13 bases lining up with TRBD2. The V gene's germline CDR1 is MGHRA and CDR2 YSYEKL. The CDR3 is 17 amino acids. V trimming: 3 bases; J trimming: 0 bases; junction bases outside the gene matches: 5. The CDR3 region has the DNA TGCGCCAGCAGCCACCGGGGACTAGCGGGATCCTCCTACGAGCAGTACTTC. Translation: CASSHRGLAGSSYEQYF.

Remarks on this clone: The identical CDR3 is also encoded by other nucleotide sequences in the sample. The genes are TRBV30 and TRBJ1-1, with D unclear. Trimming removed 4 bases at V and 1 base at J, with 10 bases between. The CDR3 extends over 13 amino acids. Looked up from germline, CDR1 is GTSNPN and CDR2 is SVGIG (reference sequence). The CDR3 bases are TGTGCCTGGACAGCCGGAACGAACACTGAAGCTTTCTTT. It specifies CAWTAGTNTEAFF.

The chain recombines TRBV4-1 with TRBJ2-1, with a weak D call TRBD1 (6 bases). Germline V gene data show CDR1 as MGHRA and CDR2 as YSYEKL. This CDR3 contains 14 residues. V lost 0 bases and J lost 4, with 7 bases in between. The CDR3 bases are TGCGCCAGCAGCCAAGAACAGGGATACAATGAGCAGTTCTTC. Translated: CASSQEQGYNEQFF.

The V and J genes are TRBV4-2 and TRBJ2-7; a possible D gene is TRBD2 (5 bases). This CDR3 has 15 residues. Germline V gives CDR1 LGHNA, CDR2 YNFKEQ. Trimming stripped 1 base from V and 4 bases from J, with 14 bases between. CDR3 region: CASSQGLALGYEQYF. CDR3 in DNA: TGTGCCAGCAGCCAAGGGCTAGCCCTGGGATACGAGCAGTACTTC.

DNA for the CDR3: TGCGCCAGCAGCTCCGGACAGTTAAAGGATCACTATGGCTACACCTTC. Encoded protein: CASSSGQLKDHYGYTF. The chain combines TRBV5-1 with TRBJ1-2; weak D call: TRBD1 (6 bases). The CDR3 runs 16 residues. Trimming stripped 3 bases from V and 3 bases from J, with 18 bases between. The germline gives CDR1 SGHRS, CDR2 YFSETQ.

This CDR3 reads CASSSGTEWEKLFF. The CDR3 region has the DNA TGTGCCAGCAGCTCCGGGACAGAGTGGGAAAAACTGTTTTTT. V and J are TRBV28 and TRBJ1-4, with TRBD1 matching over 7 bases. CDR3 size: 14 residues. In germline, CDR1 is MDHEN, CDR2 SYDVKM. Trimming cost V 6 bases and J 8 bases; bases outside gene matches: 9.

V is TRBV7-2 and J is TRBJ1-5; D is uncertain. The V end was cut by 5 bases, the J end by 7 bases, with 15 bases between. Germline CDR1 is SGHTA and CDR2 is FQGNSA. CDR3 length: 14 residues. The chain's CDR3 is CASSRAEDRQPQHF. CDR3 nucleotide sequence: TGTGCCAGCAGCCGCGCCGAAGATCGGCAGCCCCAGCATTTT.

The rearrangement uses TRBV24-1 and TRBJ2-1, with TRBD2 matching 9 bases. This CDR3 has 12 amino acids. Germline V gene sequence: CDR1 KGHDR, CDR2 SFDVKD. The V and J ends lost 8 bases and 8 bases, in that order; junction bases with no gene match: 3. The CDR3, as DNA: TGTGCCACCAAGGGACTAGCATATGAGCAGTTCTTC. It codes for CATKGLAYEQFF.

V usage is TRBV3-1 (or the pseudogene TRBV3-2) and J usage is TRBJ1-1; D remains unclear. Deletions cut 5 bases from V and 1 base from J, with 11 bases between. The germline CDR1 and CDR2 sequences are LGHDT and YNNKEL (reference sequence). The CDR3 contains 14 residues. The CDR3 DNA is TGTGCCAGCAGCTCCCAAAACACGAACACTGAAGCTTTCTTT. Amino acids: CASSSQNTNTEAFF.

The CDR3 sequence is CASSPGTEAFF. CDR3 coding DNA: TGTGCCAGCAGCCCCGGCACTGAAGCTTTCTTT. The chain links TRBV7-8 to TRBJ1-1; D is ambiguous. The V gene's germline CDR1 is SGHVS and CDR2 FQNEAQ. The V end was cut by 5 bases, the J end by 4 bases, with 5 bases between. This CDR3 has 11 amino acids.

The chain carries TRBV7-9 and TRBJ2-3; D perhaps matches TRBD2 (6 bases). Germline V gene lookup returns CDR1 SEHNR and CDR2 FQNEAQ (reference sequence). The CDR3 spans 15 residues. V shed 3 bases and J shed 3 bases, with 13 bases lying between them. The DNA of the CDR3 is TGTGCCAGCAGCTTCCTGGCGGGAATAACAGATACGCAGTATTTT. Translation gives CASSFLAGITDTQYF. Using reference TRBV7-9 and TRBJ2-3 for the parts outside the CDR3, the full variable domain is DTGVSQNPRHKITKRGQNVTFRCDPISEHNRLYWYRQTLGQGPEFLTYFQNEAQLEKSRLLSDRFSAERPKGSFSTLEIQRTEQGDSAMYLCASSFLAGITDTQYFGPGTRLTVL.

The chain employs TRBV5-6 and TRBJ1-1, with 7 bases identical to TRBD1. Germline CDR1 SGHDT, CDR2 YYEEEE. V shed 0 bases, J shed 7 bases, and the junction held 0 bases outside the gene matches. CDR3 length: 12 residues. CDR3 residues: CASSLGQGEAFF. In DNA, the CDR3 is TGTGCCAGCAGCTTGGGACAGGGTGAAGCTTTCTTT.

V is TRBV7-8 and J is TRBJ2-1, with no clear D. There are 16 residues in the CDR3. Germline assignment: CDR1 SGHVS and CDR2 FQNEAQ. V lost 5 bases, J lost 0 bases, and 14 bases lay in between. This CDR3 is CASSVLRVGSYNEQFF. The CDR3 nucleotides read TGTGCCAGCAGCGTCCTCCGGGTGGGCTCCTACAATGAGCAGTTCTTC.

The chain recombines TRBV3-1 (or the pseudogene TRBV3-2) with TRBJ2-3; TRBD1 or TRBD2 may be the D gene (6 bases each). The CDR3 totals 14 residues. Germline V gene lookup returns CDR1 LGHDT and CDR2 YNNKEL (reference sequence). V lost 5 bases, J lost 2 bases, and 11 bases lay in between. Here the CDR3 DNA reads TGTGCCAGCAGCTCCGGGGGCCCCACAGATACGCAGTATTTT. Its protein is CASSSGGPTDTQYF.

The DNA of the CDR3 is TGTGCCAGCAGCTTAACTAGCGGGATGCTGTATTTT. It encodes CASSLTSGMLYF. The chain links TRBV11-3 to TRBJ2-3, with 10 bases identical to TRBD2. V trimming: 2 bases; J trimming: 14 bases; junction bases outside the gene matches: 4. CDR3 length: 12 residues. Germline V CDR1 and CDR2: SGHNT, YENEEA.

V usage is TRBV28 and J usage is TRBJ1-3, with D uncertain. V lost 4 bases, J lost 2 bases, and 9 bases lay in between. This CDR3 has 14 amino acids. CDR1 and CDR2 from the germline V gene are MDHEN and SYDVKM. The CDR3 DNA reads TGTGCCAGCAGTTCCCGGAATGCTGGAAACACCATATATTTT. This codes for CASSSRNAGNTIYF.